This T cell receptor beta chain was captured by sequencing in a study of tumor-infiltrating lymphocytes in primary liver carcinoma. Priming with a constant-region primer yielded TCR beta cDNA from about 540 ng total RNA. Investigators got TCR beta libraries out of three nested multiplex PCR rounds, done with slightly modified ARM-PCR. Forward primers for TRBV1-TRBV30 and a C-beta reverse primer served the first two PCR rounds, at about 9 cycles each. From the multiplex PCR reads, TCRdb called clonotypes with MiXCR, one entry per CDR3 protein. The data show tens of thousands of distinct CDR3 sequences, roughly 71% seen once. This CDR3 spans 16 amino acids. Looked up from germline, CDR1 is WNHNN and CDR2 is SYGVQD (reference sequence). The V end lost 6 bases, the J end lost 6 bases, and 21 bases lay between the germline ends. As concerns this clonotype: The antigen is unknown.

Scientists recovered RNA and DNA together from approximately 20-30 mg of unsorted bulk tissue. Among the patients, all had chronic HBV infection and none had been treated. Findings of the study overall: Tumor-adjacent and tumor-blood pairs overlapped less than tumor region pairs did. Tumors and blood were compared for top-250-clone fraction, and tumors had the significantly higher value (p = 0.039).

The sequence derives from a man between 40 and 49 years old with primary liver carcinoma and hepatitis B virus infection. The chain carries TRBV10-1 and TRBJ2-1; tentative D call: TRBD2 (6 bases). Input material: tumor-adjacent normal liver tissue. Here the CDR3 DNA reads TGCGCCAGCAGCAGAGGGAGGCGCGAGATGATCAATGAGCAGTTCTTC. Translating gives CASSRGRREMINEQFF.